These 9 T cell receptor beta chains were sequenced from one sample in a study of blood T cell repertoires in COVID-19. TCRdb keeps only in-frame clones here, not all; method: immunoSEQ multiplex PCR. The table has approximately 200,000 clones, around 87% seen once. What was sequenced was PBMCs or T cells enriched from blood (not recorded which). The receptor source for this set is a woman aged 25 to 39 who had recovered from COVID-19.

In the case of this clone: In the same sample, other DNA sequences code for this CDR3. The rearrangement joins TRBV7-2 to TRBJ2-7; D gene unclear. This CDR3 contains 14 residues. CDR1 SGHTA and CDR2 FQGNSA come from the germline V gene. Trimming shortened V by 0 bases and J by 0 bases, and 6 bases separated the two germline ends. CDR3 protein: CASSLAPGSYEQYF. The CDR3 DNA is TGTGCCAGCAGCTTAGCGCCGGGCTCCTACGAGCAGTACTTC.

This chain joins TRBV27 and TRBJ2-7; TRBD2 matches at 7 bases. V dropped 3 bases and J dropped 4; count of bases not matched to a gene: 3. The germline CDR1 and CDR2 sequences are MNHEY and SMNVEV (reference sequence). CDR3 length: 13 amino acids. The CDR3 DNA reads TGTGCCAGCAGTTTTGGTAGCGGGTACGAGCAGTACTTC. Translated: CASSFGSGYEQYF.

The chain uses TRBV4-1 and TRBJ2-3; no clear D gene. This CDR3 contains 16 residues. CDR1 MGHRA and CDR2 YSYEKL come from the germline V gene. V shed 1 base and J shed 2 bases, with 13 bases lying between them. The CDR3 region has the DNA TGCGCCAGCAGCCAAGGAGCTGGAGCGACCACAGATACGCAGTATTTT. Translation gives CASSQGAGATTDTQYF.

This clone was picked up a small number of times. This sequence joins TRBV11-3 and TRBJ1-5; D remains ambiguous. Deletions cut 6 bases from V and 3 bases from J, with 18 bases between. CDR1 and CDR2 (germline): SGHNT, YENEEA. CDR3 size: 16 residues. Here the CDR3 reads CASSQARRHFNQPQHF. DNA for the CDR3: TGTGCCAGCAGTCAAGCGCGGCGCCACTTCAATCAGCCCCAGCATTTT.

V gene TRBV11-2 combines with J gene TRBJ1-1; 8 nucleotides line up with TRBD1. Germline V CDR1 and CDR2: SGHAT, FQNNGV. V was clipped by 4 bases and J by 5 bases; unmatched bases: 6. The length of the CDR3 is 14 residues. For the CDR3, the DNA is TGTGCCAGCAGCTCGTTTACAGGGGGAACTGAAGCTTTCTTT. It is translated as CASSSFTGGTEAFF.

This clone was detected only a few times. The rearrangement links TRBV7-2 to TRBJ1-5; TRBD1 agrees at 7 bases. CDR1 is SGHTA and CDR2 is FQGNSA in the germline V gene. This CDR3 is built from 14 residues. The V gene end was trimmed by 5 bases and the J gene end by 9 bases; junction bases not matched to a gene: 10. CDR3 amino acids: CASSGTAQSSPQHF. DNA of the CDR3: TGTGCCAGCAGCGGGACAGCCCAAAGTTCGCCCCAGCATTTT. The entire variable domain, with the rest obtained from reference TRBV7-2 and TRBJ1-5, is as follows: GAGVSQSPSNKVTEKGKDVELRCDPISGHTALYWYRQSLGQGLEFLIYFQGNSAPDKSGLPSDRFSAERTGGSVSTLTIQRTQQEDSAVYLCASSGTAQSSPQHFGDGTRLSIL.

This chain joins TRBV12-2 and TRBJ1-2; TRBD1, as called in the table, went unchecked against the DNA. TRBV12-2 is a pseudogene locus. The CDR3 length is 12 residues. In DNA form, the CDR3 reads TGTGCAAGTCGCCCAGGGTACTATGGCTACACCTTC. It specifies CASRPGYYGYTF.

This clone has just one count. V and J are TRBV5-6 and TRBJ1-1; D remains unclear. Trimming left V 0 bases short and J 1 base short, with 7 bases between. Looked up from germline, CDR1 is SGHDT and CDR2 is YYEEEE. This CDR3 region has 14 residues. CDR3 nucleotides: TGTGCCAGCAGCTTGGCTGAGTCGAACACTGAAGCTTTCTTT. It is translated as CASSLAESNTEAFF.

Worth noting for this clone: Other DNA sequences within the sample encode an identical CDR3. This chain connects TRBV7-2 to TRBJ2-5, with D perhaps matching TRBD2 (6 bases). Germline assignment: CDR1 SGHTA and CDR2 FQGNSA. CDR3 length equals 13 residues. Trimming pared 5 bases from V and 2 bases from J, leaving 9 bases between. Written as DNA, the CDR3 is TGTGCCAGCAGCCGGGGAGGTCAAGAGACCCAGTACTTC. This gives the protein CASSRGGQETQYF. The whole variable domain, filled in from reference TRBV7-2 and TRBJ2-5, reads GAGVSQSPSNKVTEKGKDVELRCDPISGHTALYWYRQSLGQGLEFLIYFQGNSAPDKSGLPSDRFSAERTGGSVSTLTIQRTQQEDSAVYLCASSRGGQETQYFGPGTRLLVL.